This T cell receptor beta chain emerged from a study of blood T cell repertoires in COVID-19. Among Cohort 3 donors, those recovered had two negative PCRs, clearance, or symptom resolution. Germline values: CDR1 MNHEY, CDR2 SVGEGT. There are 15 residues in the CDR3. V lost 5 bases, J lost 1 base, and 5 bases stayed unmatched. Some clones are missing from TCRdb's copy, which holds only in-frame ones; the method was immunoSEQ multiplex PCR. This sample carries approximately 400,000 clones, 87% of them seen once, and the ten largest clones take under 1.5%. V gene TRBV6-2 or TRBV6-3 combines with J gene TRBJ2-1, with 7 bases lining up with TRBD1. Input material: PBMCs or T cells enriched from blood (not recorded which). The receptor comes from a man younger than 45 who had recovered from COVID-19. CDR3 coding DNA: TGTGCCAGCAGTGCAGGGGGTTGGTCCTACAATGAGCAGTTCTTC. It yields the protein CASSAGGWSYNEQFF.